This record concerns one T cell receptor (beta chain) sequence. Clinical history as reported by participants underpinned cohort assignment. This specimen comes from a study of blood T cell repertoires in COVID-19. About the study: From T cells, B-cell-depleted T cells, or PBMCs came the material, which was cDNA or gDNA.

The CDR3 loop spans 15 amino acids. Looked up from germline, CDR1 is SGHTA and CDR2 is FQGTGA. Trimming pared 5 bases from V and 7 bases from J, leaving 17 bases between. In the original analysis: How many nucleated cells were present was estimated from reference gene primer amplification. Libraries were prepared by immunoSEQ multiplex PCR; TCRdb keeps only in-frame clonotypes and omits some of them. The D gene and trimming were derived from the DNA, and the V and J assignments and clone size from that table. The sample has some 48,000 clones; almost 80% are singletons. The sequenced material came from PBMCs or T cells enriched from blood (not recorded which). This receptor was taken from a woman in her forties or fifties with acute COVID-19. The rearrangement uses TRBV7-3 and TRBJ1-4, with a tentative D call TRBD1 (6 bases). CDR3: CASSTHRVRSEKLFF. CDR3 DNA sequence: TGTGCCAGCAGCACCCACAGGGTCCGAAGTGAAAAACTGTTTTTT.